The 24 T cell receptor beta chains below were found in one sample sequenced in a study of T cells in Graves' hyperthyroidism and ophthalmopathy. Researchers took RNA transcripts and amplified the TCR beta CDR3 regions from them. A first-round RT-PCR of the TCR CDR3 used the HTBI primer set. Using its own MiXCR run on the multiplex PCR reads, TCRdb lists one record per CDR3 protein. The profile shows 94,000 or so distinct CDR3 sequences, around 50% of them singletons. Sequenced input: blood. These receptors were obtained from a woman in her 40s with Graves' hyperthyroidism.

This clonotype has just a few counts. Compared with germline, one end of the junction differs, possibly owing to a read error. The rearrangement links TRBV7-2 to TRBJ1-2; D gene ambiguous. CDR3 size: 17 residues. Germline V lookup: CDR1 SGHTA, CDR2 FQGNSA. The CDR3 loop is CASSQSPGRALIYGYTF. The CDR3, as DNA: TGCGCCAGCAGCCAATCCCCTGGACGGGCTCTAATCTATGGCTACACCTTC.

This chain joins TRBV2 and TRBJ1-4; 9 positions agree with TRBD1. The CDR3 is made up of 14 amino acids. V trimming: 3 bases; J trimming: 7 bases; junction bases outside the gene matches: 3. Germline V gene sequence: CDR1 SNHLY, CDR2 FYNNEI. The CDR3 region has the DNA TGTGCCAGCAGTGATAACAGGGGGCGTGAAAAACTGTTTTTT. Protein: CASSDNRGREKLFF. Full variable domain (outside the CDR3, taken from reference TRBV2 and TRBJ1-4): EPEVTQTPSHQVTQMGQEVILRCVPISNHLYFYWYRQILGQKVEFLVSFYNNEISEKSEIFDDQFSVERPDGSNFTLKIRSTKLEDSAMYFCASSDNRGREKLFFGSGTQLSVL.

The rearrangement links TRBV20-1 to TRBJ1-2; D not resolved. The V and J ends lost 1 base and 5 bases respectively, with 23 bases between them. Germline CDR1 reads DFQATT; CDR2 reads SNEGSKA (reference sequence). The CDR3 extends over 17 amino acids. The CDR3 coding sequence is TGCAGTGCTAGAGGTCCCCTAGTGGGCAGGCGGTATTATGGCTACACCTTC. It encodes CSARGPLVGRRYYGYTF.

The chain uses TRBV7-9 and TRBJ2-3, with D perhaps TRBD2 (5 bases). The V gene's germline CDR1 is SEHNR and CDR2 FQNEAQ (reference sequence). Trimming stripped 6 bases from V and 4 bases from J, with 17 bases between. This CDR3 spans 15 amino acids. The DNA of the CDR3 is TGTGCCAGCAGGAAGGGAGAGCTATTTGCAGATACGCAGTATTTT. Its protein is CASRKGELFADTQYF.

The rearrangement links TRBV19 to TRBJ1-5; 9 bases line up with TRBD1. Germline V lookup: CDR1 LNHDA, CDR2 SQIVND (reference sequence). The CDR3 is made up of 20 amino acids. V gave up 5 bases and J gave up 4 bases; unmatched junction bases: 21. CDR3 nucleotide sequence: TGTGCCAGTAGTGTTCAAACCGTTATAAGGGACAGGGCTTCGAATCAGCCCCAGCATTTT. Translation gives CASSVQTVIRDRASNQPQHF. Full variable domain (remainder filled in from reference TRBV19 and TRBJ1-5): DGGITQSPKYLFRKEGQNVTLSCEQNLNHDAMYWYRQDPGQGLRLIYYSQIVNDFQKGDIAEGYSVSREKKESFPLTVTSAQKNPTAFYLCASSVQTVIRDRASNQPQHFGDGTRLSIL.

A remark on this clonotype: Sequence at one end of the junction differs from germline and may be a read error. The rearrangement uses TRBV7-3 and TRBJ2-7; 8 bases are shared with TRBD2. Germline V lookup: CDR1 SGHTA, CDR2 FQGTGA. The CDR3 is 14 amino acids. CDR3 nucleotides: TGCGCCAGCAGCGCCGGGACTAGCTCCTACGAGCAGTACTTC. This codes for CASSAGTSSYEQYF.

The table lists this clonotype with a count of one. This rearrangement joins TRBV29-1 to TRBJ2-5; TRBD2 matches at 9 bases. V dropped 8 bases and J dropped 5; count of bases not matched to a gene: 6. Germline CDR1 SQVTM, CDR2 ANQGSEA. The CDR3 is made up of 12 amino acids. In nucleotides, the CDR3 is TGCAGCTTCGCGGGGGGGGTTGAGACCCAGTACTTC. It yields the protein CSFAGGVETQYF.

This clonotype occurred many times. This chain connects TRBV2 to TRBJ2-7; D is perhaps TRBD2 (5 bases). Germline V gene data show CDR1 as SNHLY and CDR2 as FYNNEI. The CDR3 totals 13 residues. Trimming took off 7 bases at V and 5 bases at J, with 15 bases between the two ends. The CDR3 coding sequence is TGTGCCAGCACCCGGGTAGGGAGCCACGAGCAGTACTTC. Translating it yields CASTRVGSHEQYF.

CDR3 sequence: CASSFEGSYEQYF. DNA of the CDR3: TGTGCCAGCAGTTTTGAAGGATCCTACGAGCAGTACTTC. The gene calls are TRBV6-5 and TRBJ2-7; D is undetermined. The germline V and J ends were trimmed by 4 bases and 1 base, with 8 bases remaining between them. From germline, CDR1 is MNHEY and CDR2 SVGAGI. The length of the CDR3 is 13 residues.

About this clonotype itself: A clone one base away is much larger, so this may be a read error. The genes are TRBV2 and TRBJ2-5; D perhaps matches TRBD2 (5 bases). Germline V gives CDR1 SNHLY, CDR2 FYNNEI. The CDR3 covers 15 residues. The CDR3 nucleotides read TGTGCCAGCGCCCCTGGCCGAATCGGGTGGGAGACCCAGCACTTC. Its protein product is CASAPGRIGWETQHF.

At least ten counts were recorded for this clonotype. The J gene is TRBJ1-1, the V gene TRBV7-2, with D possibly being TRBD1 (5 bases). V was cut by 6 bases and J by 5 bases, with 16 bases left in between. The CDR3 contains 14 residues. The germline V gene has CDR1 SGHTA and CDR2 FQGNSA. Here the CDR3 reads CASRPTQGPTEAFF. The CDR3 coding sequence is TGTGCCAGCAGACCTACCCAGGGACCGACTGAAGCTTTCTTT.

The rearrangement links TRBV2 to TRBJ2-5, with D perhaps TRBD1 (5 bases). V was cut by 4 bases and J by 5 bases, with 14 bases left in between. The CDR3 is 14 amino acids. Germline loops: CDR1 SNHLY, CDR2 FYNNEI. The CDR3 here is CASSGGRAAETQYF. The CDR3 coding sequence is TGTGCCAGCAGTGGTGGCAGGGCTGCGGAGACCCAGTACTTC.

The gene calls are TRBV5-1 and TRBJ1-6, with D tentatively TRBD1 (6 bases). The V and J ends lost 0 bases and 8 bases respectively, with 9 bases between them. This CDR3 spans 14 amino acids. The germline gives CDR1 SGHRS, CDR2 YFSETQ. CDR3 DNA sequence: TGCGCCAGCAGCTTGGTACAGGGCGATTCACCCCTCCACTTT. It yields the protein CASSLVQGDSPLHF. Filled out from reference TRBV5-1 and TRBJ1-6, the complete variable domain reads KAGVTQTPRYLIKTRGQQVTLSCSPISGHRSVSWYQQTPGQGLQFLFEYFSETQRNKGNFPGRFSGRQFSNSRSEMNVSTLELGDSALYLCASSLVQGDSPLHFGNGTRLTVT.

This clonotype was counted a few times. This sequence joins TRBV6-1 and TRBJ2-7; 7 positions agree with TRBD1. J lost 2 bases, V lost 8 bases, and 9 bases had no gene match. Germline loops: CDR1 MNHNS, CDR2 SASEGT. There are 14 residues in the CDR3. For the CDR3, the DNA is TGTGCCAGCGGGGACCCGGGACAGCCCTACGAGCAGTACTTC. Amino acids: CASGDPGQPYEQYF.

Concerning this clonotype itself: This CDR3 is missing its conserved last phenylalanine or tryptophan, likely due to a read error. The CDR3 bases are TGCAGCGTTGGAGAGTCCAAGCCCTACGAGCAGTACCTC. This sequence encodes CSVGESKPYEQYL. The chain has TRBV29-1 and TRBJ2-7; D unclear. Per the germline V gene, CDR1 is SQVTM and CDR2 is ANQGSEA. The CDR3 runs to 13 residues. V was trimmed by 4 bases and J by 2 bases, leaving 12 bases between them.

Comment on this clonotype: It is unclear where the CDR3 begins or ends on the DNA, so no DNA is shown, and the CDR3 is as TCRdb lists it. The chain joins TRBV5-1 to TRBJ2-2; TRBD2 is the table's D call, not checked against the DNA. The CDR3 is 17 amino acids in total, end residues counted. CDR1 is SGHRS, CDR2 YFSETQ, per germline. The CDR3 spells CASSAGLAGGPAGSCFF.

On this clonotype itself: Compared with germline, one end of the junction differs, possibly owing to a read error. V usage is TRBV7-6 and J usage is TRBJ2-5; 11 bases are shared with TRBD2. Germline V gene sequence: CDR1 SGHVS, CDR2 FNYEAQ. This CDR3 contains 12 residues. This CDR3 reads CASSFILAGGEF. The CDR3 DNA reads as TGTGCCAGCAGCTTTATTCTAGCGGGAGGAGAATTC.

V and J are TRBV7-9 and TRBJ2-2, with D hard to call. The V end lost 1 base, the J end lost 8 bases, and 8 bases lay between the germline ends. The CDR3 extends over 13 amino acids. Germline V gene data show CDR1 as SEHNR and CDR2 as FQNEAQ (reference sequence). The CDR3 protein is CASSLGGFGELFF. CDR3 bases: TGTGCCAGCAGCTTAGGGGGTTTTGGGGAGCTGTTTTTT.

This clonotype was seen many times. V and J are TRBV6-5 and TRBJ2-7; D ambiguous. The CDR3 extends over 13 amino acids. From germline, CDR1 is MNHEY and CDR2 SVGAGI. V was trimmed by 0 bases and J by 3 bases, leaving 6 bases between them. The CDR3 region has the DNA TGTGCCAGCAGTTACTCCCCCGACTACGAGCAGTACTTC. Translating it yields CASSYSPDYEQYF.

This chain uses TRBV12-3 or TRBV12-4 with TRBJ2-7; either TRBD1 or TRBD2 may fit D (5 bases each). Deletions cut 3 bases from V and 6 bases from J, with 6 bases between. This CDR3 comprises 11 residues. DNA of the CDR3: TGTGCCAGCAGTTTTGGGGGCGAGCAGTACTTC. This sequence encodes CASSFGGEQYF.

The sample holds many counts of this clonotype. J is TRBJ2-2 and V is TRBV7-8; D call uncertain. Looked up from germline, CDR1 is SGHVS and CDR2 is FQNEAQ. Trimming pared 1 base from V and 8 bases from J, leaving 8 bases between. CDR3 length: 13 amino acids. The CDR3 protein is CASSLVDPGELFF. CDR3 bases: TGTGCCAGCAGCTTAGTGGATCCGGGGGAGCTGTTTTTT.

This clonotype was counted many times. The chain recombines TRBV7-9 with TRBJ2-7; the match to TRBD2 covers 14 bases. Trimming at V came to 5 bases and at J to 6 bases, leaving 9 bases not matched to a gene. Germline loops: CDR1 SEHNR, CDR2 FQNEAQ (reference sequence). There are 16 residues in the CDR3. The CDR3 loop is CASSPRTSGRFREQYF. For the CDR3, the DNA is TGTGCCAGCAGCCCGCGGACTAGCGGGAGGTTTCGCGAGCAGTACTTC.

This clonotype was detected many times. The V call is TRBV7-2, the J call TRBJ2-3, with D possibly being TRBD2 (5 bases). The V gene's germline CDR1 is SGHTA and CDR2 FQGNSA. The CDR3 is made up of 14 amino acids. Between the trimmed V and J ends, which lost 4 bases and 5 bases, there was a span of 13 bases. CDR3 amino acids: CASSYLAVGDTQYF. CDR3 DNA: TGTGCCAGCAGCTATCTAGCTGTCGGAGATACGCAGTATTTT.

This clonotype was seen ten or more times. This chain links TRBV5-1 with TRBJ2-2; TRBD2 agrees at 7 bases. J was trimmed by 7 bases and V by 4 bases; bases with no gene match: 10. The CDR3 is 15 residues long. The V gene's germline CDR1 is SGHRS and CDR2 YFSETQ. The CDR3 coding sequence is TGCGCCAGCAGCCCGGAACTAGCGAATGTCGGGGAGCTGTTTTTT. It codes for CASSPELANVGELFF.